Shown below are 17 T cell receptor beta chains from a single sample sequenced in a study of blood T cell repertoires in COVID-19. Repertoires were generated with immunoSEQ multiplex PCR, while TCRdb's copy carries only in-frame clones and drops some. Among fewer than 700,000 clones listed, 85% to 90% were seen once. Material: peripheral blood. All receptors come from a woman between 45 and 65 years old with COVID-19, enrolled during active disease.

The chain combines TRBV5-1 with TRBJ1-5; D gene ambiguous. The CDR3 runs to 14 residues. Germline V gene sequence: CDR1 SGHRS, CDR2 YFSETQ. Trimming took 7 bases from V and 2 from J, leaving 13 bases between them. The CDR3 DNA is TGCGCCAGCGCCAAAGGAGTGGGCAATCAGCCCCAGCATTTT. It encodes CASAKGVGNQPQHF.

For the CDR3, the DNA is TGTGCCAGCAGTTACGGTCGACAGGGCTACGAGCAGTACTTC. Amino acids: CASSYGRQGYEQYF. The V gene is TRBV6-5, the J gene TRBJ2-7, with 7 bases identical to TRBD1. This CDR3 has 14 residues. The junction had 4 bases not matched to a gene; V was cut back by 2 bases and J by 3 bases. Germline V gene data show CDR1 as MNHEY and CDR2 as SVGAGI.

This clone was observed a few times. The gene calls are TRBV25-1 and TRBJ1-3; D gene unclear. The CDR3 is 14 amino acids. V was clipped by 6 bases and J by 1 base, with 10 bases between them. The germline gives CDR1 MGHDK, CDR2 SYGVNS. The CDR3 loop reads CASSRGGSGNTIYF. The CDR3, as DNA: TGTGCCAGCAGCCGCGGCGGGTCTGGAAACACCATATATTTT.

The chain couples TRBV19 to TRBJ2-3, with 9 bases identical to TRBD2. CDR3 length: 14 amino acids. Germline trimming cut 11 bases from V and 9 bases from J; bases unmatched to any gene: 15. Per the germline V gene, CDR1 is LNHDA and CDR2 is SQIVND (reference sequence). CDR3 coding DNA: TGTGCCCCTTGGAGCGGGGGGCTCTCTAGAACGCAGTATTTT. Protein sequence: CAPWSGGLSRTQYF.

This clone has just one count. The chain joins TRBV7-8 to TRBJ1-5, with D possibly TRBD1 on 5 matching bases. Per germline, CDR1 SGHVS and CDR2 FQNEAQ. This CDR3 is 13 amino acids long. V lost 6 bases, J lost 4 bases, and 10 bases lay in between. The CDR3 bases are TGTGCCAGCAGTCGGACATCGAATCAGCCCCAGCATTTT. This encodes CASSRTSNQPQHF. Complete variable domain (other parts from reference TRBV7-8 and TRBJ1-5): GAGVSQSPRYKVAKRGQDVALRCDPISGHVSLFWYQQALGQGPEFLTYFQNEAQLDKSGLPSDRFFAERPEGSVSTLKIQRTQQEDSAVYLCASSRTSNQPQHFGDGTRLSIL.

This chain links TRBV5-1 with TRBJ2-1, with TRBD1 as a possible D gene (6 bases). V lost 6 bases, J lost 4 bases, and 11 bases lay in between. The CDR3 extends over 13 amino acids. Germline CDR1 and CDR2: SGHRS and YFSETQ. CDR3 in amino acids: CASTQGQYNEQFF. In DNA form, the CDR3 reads TGCGCCAGCACGCAAGGACAGTACAATGAGCAGTTCTTC. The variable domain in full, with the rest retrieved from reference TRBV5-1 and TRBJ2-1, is KAGVTQTPRYLIKTRGQQVTLSCSPISGHRSVSWYQQTPGQGLQFLFEYFSETQRNKGNFPGRFSGRQFSNSRSEMNVSTLELGDSALYLCASTQGQYNEQFFGPGTRLTVL.

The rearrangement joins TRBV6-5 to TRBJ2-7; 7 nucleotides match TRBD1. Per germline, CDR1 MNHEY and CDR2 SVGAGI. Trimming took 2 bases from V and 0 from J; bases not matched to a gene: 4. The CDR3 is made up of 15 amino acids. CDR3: CASSYDRDHSYEQYF. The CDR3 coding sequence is TGTGCCAGCAGTTACGACAGGGATCACTCCTACGAGCAGTACTTC.

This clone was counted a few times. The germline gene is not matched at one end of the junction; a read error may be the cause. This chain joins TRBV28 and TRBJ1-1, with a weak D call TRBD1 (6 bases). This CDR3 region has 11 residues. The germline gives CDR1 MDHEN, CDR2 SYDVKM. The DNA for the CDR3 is TGTGCCAGCAGTTCAGGGGATCAATGCGTCTTT. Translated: CASSSGDQCVF.

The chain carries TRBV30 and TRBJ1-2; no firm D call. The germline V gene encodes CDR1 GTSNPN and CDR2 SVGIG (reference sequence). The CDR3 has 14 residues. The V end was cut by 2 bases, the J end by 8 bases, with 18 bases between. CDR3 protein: CAWSQTGLYLGYTF. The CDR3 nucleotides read TGTGCCTGGAGTCAGACGGGTCTTTACTTGGGCTACACCTTC.

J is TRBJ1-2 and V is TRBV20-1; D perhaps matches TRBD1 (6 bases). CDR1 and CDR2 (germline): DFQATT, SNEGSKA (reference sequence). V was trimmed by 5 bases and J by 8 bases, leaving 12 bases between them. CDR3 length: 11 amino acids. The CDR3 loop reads CSAQRTDGYTF. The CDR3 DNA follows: TGCAGTGCTCAAAGGACAGACGGCTACACCTTC.

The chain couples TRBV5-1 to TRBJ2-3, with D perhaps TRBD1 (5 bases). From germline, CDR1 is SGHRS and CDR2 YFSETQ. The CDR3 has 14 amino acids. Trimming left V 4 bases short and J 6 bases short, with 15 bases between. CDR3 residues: CASSRGPDEDTQYF. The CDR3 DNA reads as TGCGCCAGCAGCAGGGGCCCCGACGAGGATACGCAGTATTTT.

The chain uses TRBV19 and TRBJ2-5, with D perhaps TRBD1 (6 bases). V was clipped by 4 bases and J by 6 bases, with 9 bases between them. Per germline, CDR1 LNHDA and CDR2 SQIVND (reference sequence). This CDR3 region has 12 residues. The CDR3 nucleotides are TGTGCCAGTAGTACCCAGGGGAAGACCCAGTACTTC. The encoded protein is CASSTQGKTQYF. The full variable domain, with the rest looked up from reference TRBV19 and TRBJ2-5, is DGGITQSPKYLFRKEGQNVTLSCEQNLNHDAMYWYRQDPGQGLRLIYYSQIVNDFQKGDIAEGYSVSREKKESFPLTVTSAQKNPTAFYLCASSTQGKTQYFGPGTRLLVL.

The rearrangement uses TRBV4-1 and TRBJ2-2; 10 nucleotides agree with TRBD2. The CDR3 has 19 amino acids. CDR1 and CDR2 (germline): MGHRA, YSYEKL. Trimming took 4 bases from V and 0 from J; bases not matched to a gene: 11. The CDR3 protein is CASSLEPGTSAANTGELFF. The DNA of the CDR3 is TGCGCCAGCAGCCTAGAGCCCGGGACTAGCGCCGCGAACACCGGGGAGCTGTTTTTT.

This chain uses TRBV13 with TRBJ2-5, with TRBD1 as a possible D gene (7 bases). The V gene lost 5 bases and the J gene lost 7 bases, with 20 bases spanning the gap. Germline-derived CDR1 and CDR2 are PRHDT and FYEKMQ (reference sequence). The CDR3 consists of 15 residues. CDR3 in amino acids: CASSPRGTASRTQYF. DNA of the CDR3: TGTGCCAGCAGCCCCCGCGGGACAGCCTCTCGGACCCAGTACTTC.

The CDR3 region has the DNA TGTGCCAGCAGCTTGGGGACAGGGGGATCCGACATTCAGTACTTC. Translating gives CASSLGTGGSDIQYF. The chain couples TRBV9 to TRBJ2-4; 11 bases are shared with TRBD1. CDR1 SGDLS and CDR2 YYNGEE come from the germline V gene. The CDR3 spans 15 residues. With V trimmed by 4 bases and J by 8 bases, 8 bases remained unmatched.

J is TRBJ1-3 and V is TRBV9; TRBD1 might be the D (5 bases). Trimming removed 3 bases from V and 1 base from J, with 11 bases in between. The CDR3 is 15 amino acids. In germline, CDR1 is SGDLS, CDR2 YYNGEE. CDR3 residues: CASSAATDSGNTIYF. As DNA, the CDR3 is TGTGCCAGCAGCGCAGCGACAGATTCTGGAAACACCATATATTTT.

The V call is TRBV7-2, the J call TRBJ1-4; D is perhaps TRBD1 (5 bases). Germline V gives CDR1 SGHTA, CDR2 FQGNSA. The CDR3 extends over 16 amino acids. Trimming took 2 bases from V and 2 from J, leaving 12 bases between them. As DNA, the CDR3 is TGTGCCAGCAGCTTATTCGGGGGAGGGACTAATGAAAAACTGTTTTTT. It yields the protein CASSLFGGGTNEKLFF.